These 23 T cell receptor beta chains were all obtained from the same sample, sequenced in a study of T cell repertoires in cytomegalovirus infection. Via MiXCR, TCRdb re-called the reads, giving one row per CDR3 protein. The top ten clones hold around a sixth of a sample with roughly 230,000 distinct CDR3 sequences, 22% of them seen once. The sample was CD8+ T cells from PBMCs. These receptors all stem from a human donor in good health (CMV status not recorded). Some clones in this sample may be carry-over from other donors' samples.

The chain couples TRBV30 to TRBJ2-1; D gene ambiguous. Germline CDR1 is GTSNPN and CDR2 is SVGIG (reference sequence). The CDR3 has 12 residues. V was cut by 2 bases and J by 7 bases, with 9 bases left in between. The CDR3, as DNA: TGTGCCTGGAGTTTCCCGGGTAATGAGCAGTTCTTC. Its protein is CAWSFPGNEQFF.

This rearrangement joins TRBV7-1 to TRBJ2-7; D might be TRBD2 (6 bases). TRBV7-1 is filed as an ORF, its function uncertain. The CDR3 has 13 amino acids. The V and J ends lost 5 bases and 7 bases respectively, with 15 bases between them. CDR3 in amino acids: CASSDGTRREQYF. CDR3 DNA: TGTGCCAGCAGCGATGGGACTCGGCGAGAGCAGTACTTC.

This clonotype was observed a handful of times. The J gene is TRBJ1-6, the V gene TRBV7-2; 9 bases align to TRBD1. This CDR3 comprises 13 residues. The V gene's germline CDR1 is SGHTA and CDR2 FQGNSA. V lost 3 bases and J lost 14; bases outside the gene matches: 5. Here the CDR3 DNA reads TGTGCCAGCAGCTTGGGGACAGGGCCGGCCCTCCACTTT. Translating it yields CASSLGTGPALHF.

The chain uses TRBV7-9 and TRBJ1-6; D remains unclear. V was shortened by 5 bases and J by 6 bases, with 11 bases between the two germline ends. This CDR3 region has 14 residues. The germline V gene encodes CDR1 SEHNR and CDR2 FQNEAQ (reference sequence). CDR3 in DNA: TGTGCCAGCAGCCCGACAATCTCTAATTCACCCCTCCACTTT. This encodes CASSPTISNSPLHF. Using reference TRBV7-9 and TRBJ1-6 for the parts outside the CDR3, the full variable domain is DTGVSQNPRHKITKRGQNVTFRCDPISEHNRLYWYRQTLGQGPEFLTYFQNEAQLEKSRLLSDRFSAERPKGSFSTLEIQRTEQGDSAMYLCASSPTISNSPLHFGNGTRLTVT.

V usage is TRBV28 and J usage is TRBJ2-1; TRBD2 aligns across 8 bases. The CDR3 loop spans 16 amino acids. After removal of 5 bases from V and 4 bases from J, the junction contained 10 bases not matched to a gene. Germline CDR1 MDHEN, CDR2 SYDVKM. The CDR3 here is CASSRGGAGGYNEQFF. CDR3 DNA: TGTGCCAGCAGTCGGGGTGGGGCGGGGGGATACAATGAGCAGTTCTTC.

This clonotype was picked up a small number of times. The V gene is TRBV10-3, the J gene TRBJ2-3, with no clear D. Trimming shortened V by 2 bases and J by 0 bases, and 9 bases separated the two germline ends. Germline CDR1 ENHRY, CDR2 SYGVKD. The CDR3 is 15 residues long. Here the CDR3 reads CAISERAASTDTQYF. Written as DNA, the CDR3 is TGTGCCATCAGTGAGAGGGCGGCCAGCACAGATACGCAGTATTTT.

CDR3 DNA: TGTGCCAGCTCACGACCGGGAGCCTCCTACGAGCAGTACTTC. Translation gives CASSRPGASYEQYF. The chain carries TRBV18 and TRBJ2-7; D perhaps matches TRBD2 (6 bases). The germline CDR1 and CDR2 sequences are KGHSH and LQKENI. The CDR3 runs to 14 residues. Trimming removed 4 bases from V and 0 bases from J, with 10 bases in between.

About this clonotype itself: This may stem from a read error, because a much larger clone lies one nucleotide away. This chain joins TRBV7-6 and TRBJ2-2; 7 positions match TRBD1. This CDR3 comprises 15 residues. The germline V gene encodes CDR1 SGHVS and CDR2 FNYEAQ. Germline trimming cut 5 bases from V and 6 bases from J; bases unmatched to any gene: 9. The CDR3 DNA is TGTGCCAGCAGCGCCGGGACAAGGGGGCCCGGGGAGCTGTTTTTT. This encodes CASSAGTRGPGELFF.

This clonotype has just a few counts. V and J are TRBV3-1 and TRBJ2-6, with unresolved D. The CDR3 runs to 17 residues. Trimming took off 4 bases at V and 0 bases at J, with 13 bases between the two ends. The germline V gene encodes CDR1 LGHDT and CDR2 YNNKEL (reference sequence). CDR3 sequence reads: CASSPSDGYSGANVLTF. Here the CDR3 DNA reads TGTGCCAGCAGCCCGTCCGACGGTTACTCTGGGGCCAACGTCCTGACTTTC. The whole variable domain, remainder taken from reference TRBV3-1 and TRBJ2-6, is DTAVSQTPKYLVTQMGNDKSIKCEQNLGHDTMYWYKQDSKKFLKIMFSYNNKELIINETVPNRFSPKSPDKAHLNLHINSLELGDSAVYFCASSPSDGYSGANVLTFGAGSRLTVL.

This clonotype occurred once. The V gene is TRBV25-1, the J gene TRBJ1-2; TRBD1 matches 7 bases. CDR3 length equals 13 residues. Germline trimming cut 4 bases from V and 5 bases from J; bases unmatched to any gene: 4. From germline, CDR1 is MGHDK and CDR2 SYGVNS. The CDR3 sequence is CASSVGQTYGYTF. In DNA form, the CDR3 reads TGTGCCAGCAGTGTGGGACAGACTTATGGCTACACCTTC.

This clonotype came up a few times. The chain recombines TRBV28 with TRBJ1-2; weak D call: TRBD1 (6 bases). The CDR3 runs to 14 residues. The germline V gene encodes CDR1 MDHEN and CDR2 SYDVKM. Trimming pared 7 bases from V and 5 bases from J, leaving 17 bases between. CDR3 sequence: CASTPPGTGYGYTF. Here the CDR3 DNA reads TGTGCCAGCACCCCCCCTGGTACAGGGTATGGCTACACCTTC.

V usage is TRBV2 and J usage is TRBJ1-4; TRBD1 might be the D (5 bases). The CDR3 has 15 residues. The ends were cut back, 6 bases at V and 5 bases at J, with 16 bases in the middle. Germline CDR1 is SNHLY and CDR2 is FYNNEI. DNA for the CDR3: TGTGCCAGCAGGGAGATTGGGACGACGAATGAAAAACTGTTTTTT. The encoded protein is CASREIGTTNEKLFF.

The rearrangement joins TRBV7-9 to TRBJ1-2, with 9 bases that match TRBD1. CDR1 is SEHNR and CDR2 is FQNEAQ in the germline V gene (reference sequence). This CDR3 contains 15 residues. Trimming took 5 bases from V and 7 from J; bases not matched to a gene: 11. CDR3 amino acids: CASSTYRTGESGYTF. As DNA, the CDR3 is TGTGCCAGCAGCACGTATCGGACAGGGGAATCTGGCTACACCTTC. Filled out from reference TRBV7-9 and TRBJ1-2, the complete variable domain reads DTGVSQNPRHKITKRGQNVTFRCDPISEHNRLYWYRQTLGQGPEFLTYFQNEAQLEKSRLLSDRFSAERPKGSFSTLEIQRTEQGDSAMYLCASSTYRTGESGYTFGSGTRLTVV.

Only a few counts were recorded for this clonotype. The chain carries TRBV27 and TRBJ2-1; 11 bases are shared with TRBD1. CDR3 length: 15 amino acids. In germline, CDR1 is MNHEY, CDR2 SMNVEV (reference sequence). V gave up 6 bases and J gave up 3 bases; unmatched junction bases: 4. The CDR3 is CASRKGQGGYNEQFF. The CDR3 DNA is TGTGCCAGCAGGAAGGGACAGGGGGGCTACAATGAGCAGTTCTTC.

This clonotype was counted only a few times. The chain recombines TRBV19 with TRBJ2-2, with D possibly matching TRBD2 (5 bases). This CDR3 region has 14 residues. V was clipped by 4 bases and J by 7 bases, with 13 bases between them. Germline V lookup: CDR1 LNHDA, CDR2 SQIVND (reference sequence). DNA for the CDR3: TGTGCCAGTAGTAATGTGTTAAGCGGCGGGGAGCTGTTTTTT. It encodes CASSNVLSGGELFF.

The chain has TRBV2 and TRBJ1-2, with TRBD1 as a possible D gene (6 bases). CDR3 length: 13 amino acids. Germline CDR1 SNHLY, CDR2 FYNNEI. The germline V and J ends were trimmed by 7 bases and 1 base, with 10 bases remaining between them. CDR3 sequence (DNA): TGTGCCAGCAACTCAGGGGTTAACTATGGCTACACCTTC. Protein: CASNSGVNYGYTF.

The V and J genes are TRBV7-6 and TRBJ2-1; no firm D call. CDR1 SGHVS and CDR2 FNYEAQ come from the germline V gene. V lost 4 bases and J lost 8, with 6 bases in between. The CDR3 has 11 residues. The CDR3 loop is CASSSGYEQFF. In nucleotides, the CDR3 is TGTGCCAGCAGCTCTGGTTATGAGCAGTTCTTC.

The rearrangement uses TRBV9 and TRBJ2-7, with D possibly being TRBD1 or TRBD2 (5 bases each). The CDR3 is 13 residues long. Germline values: CDR1 SGDLS, CDR2 YYNGEE. V was trimmed by 5 bases and J by 1 base, leaving 10 bases between them. The CDR3 region is CASSIGGSYEQYF. CDR3 nucleotides: TGTGCCAGCAGTATTGGGGGTTCCTACGAGCAGTACTTC. Drawing the rest from reference TRBV9 and TRBJ2-7, the complete variable domain is DSGVTQTPKHLITATGQRVTLRCSPRSGDLSVYWYQQSLDQGLQFLIQYYNGEERAKGNILERFSAQQFPDLHSELNLSSLELGDSALYFCASSIGGSYEQYFGPGTRLTVT.

This chain uses TRBV14 with TRBJ1-1, with D uncertain. CDR1 is SGHDN and CDR2 is FVKESK in the germline V gene. CDR3 size: 15 residues. V was clipped by 1 base and J by 0 bases, with 9 bases between them. DNA of the CDR3: TGTGCCAGCAGCCAAGTGAGGGAATTGAACACTGAAGCTTTCTTT. This translates into CASSQVRELNTEAFF.

This clonotype was picked up a small number of times. The J gene is TRBJ2-1, the V gene TRBV7-9, with 12 bases that match TRBD2. Per germline, CDR1 SEHNR and CDR2 FQNEAQ (reference sequence). This CDR3 is built from 16 residues. The J segment lost 9 bases and the V segment lost 5 bases, leaving 11 bases of the junction unmatched. DNA for the CDR3: TGTGCCAGCAGCGTCCTAGCGGGGGGGCTCCGGACTGAGCAGTTCTTC. Its protein product is CASSVLAGGLRTEQFF.

This chain joins TRBV5-6 and TRBJ2-7; unclear D gene. The V gene's germline CDR1 is SGHDT and CDR2 YYEEEE. V was shortened by 3 bases and J by 1 base, with 5 bases between the two germline ends. This CDR3 contains 12 residues. The CDR3 sequence is CASSYFSYEQYF. Here the CDR3 DNA reads TGTGCCAGCAGCTATTTTTCCTACGAGCAGTACTTC.

Concerning this clonotype: A read error may be the cause here, since a much bigger clone is one base away. This chain links TRBV6-1 with TRBJ2-2; the D call may be TRBD1 or TRBD2 (6 bases each). V lost 5 bases, J lost 3 bases, and 13 bases lay in between. The CDR3 loop spans 15 amino acids. The germline CDR1 and CDR2 sequences are MNHNS and SASEGT. The CDR3 sequence: CASSKVGGHTGELFF. CDR3 in DNA: TGTGCCAGCAGTAAAGTTGGGGGGCACACCGGGGAGCTGTTTTTT.

J is TRBJ1-2 and V is TRBV20-1; D gene unclear. Germline assignment: CDR1 DFQATT and CDR2 SNEGSKA (reference sequence). The CDR3 runs to 15 residues. V was pared by 0 bases and J by 1 base, with 12 bases between. This chain's CDR3 is CSARDLEGDNYGYTF. The CDR3 nucleotides are TGCAGTGCTAGAGATCTCGAAGGAGATAACTATGGCTACACCTTC.